Each of the 24 T cell receptor beta chains below was sequenced from the same sample in a study of T cell changes during pregnancy in multiple sclerosis. Libraries were prepared by immunoSEQ multiplex PCR; TCRdb keeps only in-frame clonotypes and omits some of them. The sample holds some 62,000 clones, around 92% seen once. This material consisted of peripheral blood, taken in the second trimester of pregnancy. Receptors originate from a female donor in good health, enrolled as a control in a pregnancy study.

The chain employs TRBV30 and TRBJ2-7; 7 positions match TRBD1. Unmatched junction bases numbered 8, after V lost 5 bases and J lost 4 bases. The CDR3 totals 13 residues. Germline loops: CDR1 GTSNPN, CDR2 SVGIG (reference sequence). CDR3 sequence: CAWFRDRPYEQYF. DNA for the CDR3: TGTGCCTGGTTCCGGGACAGACCATACGAGCAGTACTTC.

The rearrangement uses TRBV15 and TRBJ2-1, with a weak D call TRBD1 (6 bases). V shed 1 base and J shed 1 base, with 11 bases lying between them. Germline V CDR1 and CDR2: LNHNV, YYDKDF (reference sequence). The CDR3 is 16 residues long. CDR3 protein: CATSRAGHPSYNEQFF. CDR3 in DNA: TGTGCCACCAGCAGAGCGGGACACCCATCCTACAATGAGCAGTTCTTC. Based on the CDR3 plus reference TRBV15 and TRBJ2-1, the full variable domain is DAMVIQNPRYQVTQFGKPVTLSCSQTLNHNVMYWYQQKSSQAPKLLFHYYDKDFNNEADTPDNFQSRRPNTSFCFLDIRSPGLGDTAMYLCATSRAGHPSYNEQFFGPGTRLTVL.

This chain joins TRBV5-4 and TRBJ2-1; TRBD2 matches at 9 bases. The junction had 9 bases not matched to a gene; V was cut back by 1 base and J by 4 bases. This CDR3 comprises 17 residues. Germline values: CDR1 SGHNT, CDR2 YYREEE (reference sequence). The CDR3: CASSLTSWAGGYNEQFF. The CDR3 DNA sequence: TGTGCCAGCAGCTTGACCTCCTGGGCGGGGGGGTACAATGAGCAGTTCTTC.

This chain connects TRBV5-1 to TRBJ2-5; tentatively, D is TRBD2 (6 bases). This CDR3 contains 15 residues. Looked up from germline, CDR1 is SGHRS and CDR2 is YFSETQ. Trimming removed 5 bases from V and 3 bases from J, with 17 bases in between. CDR3 coding DNA: TGCGCCAGCAGGATGCCTGGGACTCAAAAAGAGACCCAGTACTTC. This translates into CASRMPGTQKETQYF.

This clone was recorded a few times. The genes are TRBV9 and TRBJ1-1; 7 bases fit TRBD1. Germline CDR1 reads SGDLS; CDR2 reads YYNGEE. The length of the CDR3 is 11 residues. V shed 0 bases, J shed 10 bases, and the junction held 0 bases outside the gene matches. The CDR3 sequence: CASSVAGGAFF. The CDR3 bases are TGTGCCAGCAGCGTAGCAGGGGGAGCTTTCTTT. The variable domain in full, completed from reference TRBV9 and TRBJ1-1, reads DSGVTQTPKHLITATGQRVTLRCSPRSGDLSVYWYQQSLDQGLQFLIQYYNGEERAKGNILERFSAQQFPDLHSELNLSSLELGDSALYFCASSVAGGAFFGQGTRLTVV.

This sequence joins TRBV5-6 and TRBJ2-1, with TRBD2 as a possible D gene (6 bases). The V end lost 4 bases, the J end lost 5 bases, and 13 bases lay between the germline ends. Germline V gene lookup returns CDR1 SGHDT and CDR2 YYEEEE. CDR3 length equals 14 residues. For the CDR3, the DNA is TGTGCCAGCAGCCGGGGACTCCGGGACAATGAGCAGTTCTTC. Its translation is CASSRGLRDNEQFF.

The CDR3 DNA is TGCAGCGTTGTGGGCCAGGGACAGGGAAACACCATATATTTT. This gives the protein CSVVGQGQGNTIYF. This chain joins TRBV29-1 and TRBJ1-3, with 7 positions matching TRBD1. V was clipped by 4 bases and J by 4 bases; unmatched bases: 7. This CDR3 comprises 14 residues. Germline assignment: CDR1 SQVTM and CDR2 ANQGSEA.

The chain recombines TRBV30 with TRBJ2-5; TRBD2 aligns across 8 bases. V shed 3 bases and J 0 bases; nucleotides not matched to a gene: 0. The CDR3 has 13 amino acids. The germline gives CDR1 GTSNPN, CDR2 SVGIG (reference sequence). The CDR3 DNA sequence: TGTGCCTGGAGCGGGGGGGACCAAGAGACCCAGTACTTC. Its translation: CAWSGGDQETQYF.

CDR3: CASNLTGKGKNIQYF. The DNA for the CDR3 is TGTGCCAGCAACCTAACAGGGAAGGGCAAAAACATTCAGTACTTC. The chain carries TRBV6-6 and TRBJ2-4; possible D gene TRBD1, 6 bases. Trimming pared 7 bases from V and 3 bases from J, leaving 16 bases between. CDR3 size: 15 residues. In germline, CDR1 is MNHNY, CDR2 SVGAGI (reference sequence).

In its sample, this clone was seen a few times. This sequence joins TRBV7-2 and TRBJ2-7; no reliable D call. Trimming took 1 base from V and 3 from J, leaving 13 bases between them. The CDR3 loop spans 15 amino acids. Per germline, CDR1 SGHTA and CDR2 FQGNSA. The CDR3 DNA sequence: TGTGCCAGCAGCTTAGAAGGCGGATCAAGCTACGAGCAGTACTTC. Translation gives CASSLEGGSSYEQYF.

This chain uses TRBV6-1 with TRBJ2-7; 8 positions match TRBD1. CDR3 length: 16 residues. V shed 3 bases, J shed 3 bases, and the junction held 10 bases outside the gene matches. The germline CDR1 and CDR2 sequences are MNHNS and SASEGT. In DNA form, the CDR3 reads TGTGCCAGCAGTGAGTTGCCTCAGGGGGCGGACTACGAGCAGTACTTC. This encodes CASSELPQGADYEQYF.

The chain links TRBV25-1 to TRBJ1-1; D possibly corresponds to TRBD1 (6 bases). The CDR3 spans 13 residues. With 8 bases removed from V and 1 base from J, the gap between germline ends came to 11 bases. The V gene's germline CDR1 is MGHDK and CDR2 SYGVNS. CDR3 in DNA: TGTGCCAGCGCTACAGGGCGGAACACTGAAGCTTTCTTT. Its protein is CASATGRNTEAFF. The full variable domain, its missing parts supplied by reference TRBV25-1 and TRBJ1-1, is EADIYQTPRYLVIGTGKKITLECSQTMGHDKMYWYQQDPGMELHLIHYSYGVNSTEKGDLSSESTVSRIRTEHFPLTLESARPSHTSQYLCASATGRNTEAFFGQGTRLTVV.

The rearrangement uses TRBV7-2 and TRBJ2-1; 10 nucleotides match TRBD1. Germline V lookup: CDR1 SGHTA, CDR2 FQGNSA. This CDR3 is 16 amino acids long. Trimming took 4 bases from V and 9 from J; bases not matched to a gene: 12. In nucleotides, the CDR3 is TGTGCCAGCAGCTCACCCAGGGGACAGGGGCTTCTTGAGCAGTTCTTC. Its protein is CASSSPRGQGLLEQFF. Full variable domain (outside the CDR3, taken from reference TRBV7-2 and TRBJ2-1): GAGVSQSPSNKVTEKGKDVELRCDPISGHTALYWYRQSLGQGLEFLIYFQGNSAPDKSGLPSDRFSAERTGGSVSTLTIQRTQQEDSAVYLCASSSPRGQGLLEQFFGPGTRLTVL.

The J gene is TRBJ1-1, the V gene TRBV28; 7 bases line up with TRBD1. J was trimmed by 0 bases and V by 6 bases; bases with no gene match: 7. Germline assignment: CDR1 MDHEN and CDR2 SYDVKM. The CDR3 runs to 15 residues. The CDR3 nucleotides are TGTGCCAGCAGCGGGGGGGGACAGTTGAACACTGAAGCTTTCTTT. Its protein product is CASSGGGQLNTEAFF. The variable domain in full, with the rest retrieved from reference TRBV28 and TRBJ1-1, is DVKVTQSSRYLVKRTGEKVFLECVQDMDHENMFWYRQDPGLGLRLIYFSYDVKMKEKGDIPEGYSVSREKKERFSLILESASTNQTSMYLCASSGGGQLNTEAFFGQGTRLTVV.

This clone came up once. This rearrangement joins TRBV6-4 to TRBJ2-5, with D perhaps TRBD2 (5 bases). From germline, CDR1 is MRHNA and CDR2 SNTAGT. The CDR3 is 16 amino acids. V dropped 3 bases and J dropped 5 bases, with 19 bases sitting between them. The CDR3 nucleotides are TGTGCCAGCAGTGAAGCGGCGGGCAGGCCCCGGGAGACCCAGTACTTC. It is translated as CASSEAAGRPRETQYF.

This chain links TRBV4-3 with TRBJ2-2; possible D gene TRBD2, 5 bases. The CDR3 has 16 residues. Trimming took 0 bases from V and 4 from J, leaving 12 bases between them. Germline CDR1 is LGHNA and CDR2 is YSLEER. CDR3 sequence (DNA): TGCGCCAGCAGCCAAGAACGCGGGCTTCTCACCGGGGAGCTGTTTTTT. Translating gives CASSQERGLLTGELFF.

This chain connects TRBV7-6 to TRBJ2-5; a weak D match, TRBD2 (6 bases). Germline V gene sequence: CDR1 SGHVS, CDR2 FNYEAQ. The V end was cut by 5 bases, the J end by 0 bases, with 10 bases between. The CDR3 loop spans 14 amino acids. The CDR3 sequence: CASSPRLDQETQYF. DNA of the CDR3: TGTGCCAGCAGCCCCAGACTAGACCAAGAGACCCAGTACTTC.

The rearrangement uses TRBV30 and TRBJ2-3; D remains ambiguous. Germline V lookup: CDR1 GTSNPN, CDR2 SVGIG (reference sequence). The V and J ends lost 4 bases and 0 bases respectively, with 8 bases between them. The CDR3 has 13 amino acids. CDR3 sequence: CAWMLRSTDTQYF. The DNA for the CDR3 is TGTGCCTGGATGTTGCGGAGCACAGATACGCAGTATTTT.

V usage is TRBV27 and J usage is TRBJ2-7; no definite D call. Germline V CDR1 and CDR2: MNHEY, SMNVEV (reference sequence). With 2 bases removed from V and 0 bases from J, the gap between germline ends came to 8 bases. The CDR3 has 14 residues. The CDR3 nucleotides read TGTGCCAGCAGTTTAGCGCGCGGCTCCTACGAGCAGTACTTC. Protein sequence: CASSLARGSYEQYF.

On this clone itself: Mismatch with germline at one junction end may stem from a read error. The chain joins TRBV5-1 to TRBJ1-1, with D unresolved. Germline assignment: CDR1 SGHRS and CDR2 YFSETQ. This CDR3 is 14 amino acids long. The CDR3 loop reads CATSLTRADTEAFF. The DNA of the CDR3 is TGCGCCACCAGCTTGACGCGGGCGGACACTGAAGCTTTCTTT.

This clone was detected once. The V and J genes are TRBV29-1 and TRBJ2-3; tentatively, D is TRBD1 (5 bases). This CDR3 has 12 amino acids. Per the germline V gene, CDR1 is SQVTM and CDR2 is ANQGSEA. V was trimmed by 5 bases and J by 4 bases, leaving 10 bases between them. Here the CDR3 reads CSVSDSSDTQYF. As DNA, the CDR3 is TGCAGCGTTTCCGACAGTTCAGATACGCAGTATTTT.

This chain uses TRBV28 with TRBJ1-3; D is unresolved. The CDR3 runs to 13 residues. Germline CDR1 reads MDHEN; CDR2 reads SYDVKM. Trimming removed 1 base from V and 4 bases from J, with 5 bases in between. CDR3 region: CASSLSGGNTIYF. CDR3 in DNA: TGTGCCAGCAGTTTATCGGGGGGAAACACCATATATTTT.

This chain connects TRBV6-5 to TRBJ1-1; 11 nucleotides match TRBD1. V dropped 5 bases and J dropped 3; count of bases not matched to a gene: 5. The CDR3 covers 15 residues. Germline values: CDR1 MNHEY, CDR2 SVGAGI. The CDR3 is CASSPDRGRDTEAFF. The CDR3 DNA reads as TGTGCCAGCAGTCCGGACAGGGGGCGGGACACTGAAGCTTTCTTT.

The chain joins TRBV5-1 to TRBJ2-7; 8 bases align to TRBD1. Losses at the gene ends were 0 bases for V and 9 bases for J; bases not matched to a gene: 14. Germline assignment: CDR1 SGHRS and CDR2 YFSETQ. CDR3 length equals 16 residues. The CDR3: CASSLVSGGRPGRQYF. DNA of the CDR3: TGCGCCAGCAGCTTGGTTTCAGGGGGCCGGCCTGGTCGGCAGTACTTC. Supplemented by reference TRBV5-1 and TRBJ2-7, the full variable domain reads KAGVTQTPRYLIKTRGQQVTLSCSPISGHRSVSWYQQTPGQGLQFLFEYFSETQRNKGNFPGRFSGRQFSNSRSEMNVSTLELGDSALYLCASSLVSGGRPGRQYFGPGTRLTVT.